This T cell receptor beta chain came from a study of T cell repertoires in cytomegalovirus infection. About the study: The public TCR beta signatures pointed to both CMV infection and matching HLA type.

Study-wide results and caveats: Dominating the ex vivo response were HLA-C-restricted CMV-specific TCR beta clonotypes. Carriers of CMV and the relevant HLA type were discriminated by public TCR beta frequency.

This clonotype has more than one count but fewer than ten. Its antigen is undetermined. MiXCR, run by TCRdb on the reads, gives a single entry per CDR3 protein. This sample has 510,000 or so distinct CDR3 sequences, with more than 20% found just once. The ends were cut back, 7 bases at V and 1 base at J, with 17 bases in the middle. The V gene's germline CDR1 is SGHRS and CDR2 YFSETQ. The CDR3 extends over 15 amino acids. V gene TRBV5-1 combines with J gene TRBJ1-1; D unclear. The sequence derives from a human donor in good health (CMV status not recorded). Some clones in this sample may be carry-over from other donors' samples. The specimen sequenced was PBMCs. CDR3 protein: CASGIRGTRNTEAFF. Here the CDR3 DNA reads TGCGCCAGCGGAATCCGGGGAACCAGGAACACTGAAGCTTTCTTT.